This T cell receptor beta chain came from a study of tumor-infiltrating lymphocytes in primary liver carcinoma. Study context: With diameters of roughly 4 to 10 cm, tumors were stage T1-T3 N0M0.

Germline V gene lookup returns CDR1 SGHRS and CDR2 YFSETQ. The CDR3 spans 15 residues. With approximately 500 ng total RNA as template and a constant-region primer, TCR beta cDNA was made. Each TCR beta library was derived from three nested multiplex PCR rounds that employed slightly modified ARM-PCR. It was with TRBV1-TRBV30 forward primers and a C-beta reverse primer that the first two PCR rounds were run, at about 10 cycles each. TCRdb recomputed calls from the multiplex PCR reads with MiXCR, one row per CDR3 protein. The sample lists some 30,000 distinct CDR3 sequences, 75% to 85% occurring once. Worth noting for this clonotype: The junction shows a germline mismatch at one end, possibly a read error.

Both RNA and DNA were isolated together from around 18-30 mg of bulk tissue that had not been sorted. Surgeons resected the patients' primary liver carcinomas. This receptor was identified in a man aged 35 to 55 with primary liver carcinoma and hepatitis B virus infection. Sequencing input: liver tumor tissue from sampling region 5. Indicated subset: tumor region T5, tumor centre. J is TRBJ2-3 and V is TRBV5-1, with 10 bases aligning to TRBD2. CDR3: CDSSLIAGGTDMQYF. CDR3 sequence (DNA): TGCGACAGCAGCTTGATAGCGGGAGGCACAGATATGCAGTATTTT.